The rows below give T cell receptor beta chains drawn from one sample of a study of control samples from healthy donors and cancer patients. The data were produced by immunoSEQ multiplex PCR, yet TCRdb's version contains in-frame clones alone and is incomplete. The repertoire has some 150,000 clones, more than 85% of them found once; the top ten carry approximately 2.9%. Sequenced material: blood. The receptor source for this set is a young man in good health. Both conserved end residues are part of each CDR3. Fields, in order: J gene, V gene, CDR3 protein.

TRBJ1-1,TRBV6-6,CASSSDRNTEAFF
TRBJ2-1,TRBV9,CASSVVGSSGPTGEQFF
TRBJ2-3,TRBV19,CASRTTGPADTQYF
TRBJ1-1,TRBV28,CASSFTTGIGTEAFF
TRBJ1-1,TRBV7-3,CASSLSGQEAFF
TRBJ2-2,TRBV12-5,CASGLQGTGELFF
TRBJ2-2,TRBV5-1,CASSYGLDTGELFF
TRBJ2-1,TRBV4-1,CASSQNRGEDEQFF
TRBJ2-7,TRBV19,CASQWQRGYEQYF
TRBJ2-1,TRBV5-3,CARSLATEPSYNEQFF
TRBJ1-1,TRBV3-1/TRBV3-2,CASQGGTEAFF
TRBJ1-1,TRBV7-2,CASSQRQGDMNTEAFF
TRBJ1-3,TRBV7-9,CASSVDDSGNTIYF
TRBJ1-4,TRBV7-8,CASSPPGQGREKLFF
TRBJ1-1,TRBV14,CASSQDIRGTEAFF
TRBJ1-5,TRBV5-1,CASSKSKGYGTAYSNQPQHF